The 22 T cell receptor beta chains presented below share a single source sample, sequenced in a study of blood T cell repertoires in COVID-19. Libraries were prepared by immunoSEQ multiplex PCR; TCRdb keeps only in-frame clonotypes and omits some of them. The table lists about 330,000 clones, roughly 90% of them singletons. The sequenced material came from PBMCs or T cells enriched from blood (not recorded which). The receptors here all came from a woman under 40 who had recovered from COVID-19.

This chain joins TRBV7-3 and TRBJ2-3, with D perhaps matching TRBD1 (5 bases). There are 15 residues in the CDR3. The germline V and J ends were trimmed by 1 base and 6 bases, with 14 bases remaining between them. Germline-derived CDR1 and CDR2 are SGHTA and FQGTGA. The CDR3, as DNA: TGTGCCAGCAGCTTAAGGGCAGGGCCGTCGGATACGCAGTATTTT. Protein product: CASSLRAGPSDTQYF.

This clone was observed a single time. The J gene is TRBJ2-7, the V gene TRBV5-5; weak D call: TRBD1 (5 bases). The ends were cut back, 9 bases at V and 6 bases at J, with 16 bases in the middle. The CDR3 has 12 amino acids. From germline, CDR1 is SGHKS and CDR2 YYEKEE (reference sequence). CDR3 DNA: TGTGCCACCTCAGTATGGGGCCGCGAGCAGTACTTC. It specifies CATSVWGREQYF.

The V gene is TRBV7-9, the J gene TRBJ2-7, with 7 bases matching TRBD2. The CDR3 has 17 residues. J was trimmed by 1 base and V by 0 bases; bases with no gene match: 9. Germline loops: CDR1 SEHNR, CDR2 FQNEAQ (reference sequence). The CDR3 sequence is CASSLALSGAGSYEQYF. The CDR3 DNA reads TGTGCCAGCAGCTTAGCGCTAAGCGGGGCGGGATCCTACGAGCAGTACTTC.

The gene calls are TRBV27 and TRBJ1-1; D is undetermined. The V end was cut by 2 bases, the J end by 4 bases, with 11 bases between. From germline, CDR1 is MNHEY and CDR2 SMNVEV (reference sequence). The CDR3 length is 14 residues. The CDR3 here is CASSLRGSATEAFF. CDR3 DNA sequence: TGTGCCAGCAGTTTACGGGGTTCGGCCACTGAAGCTTTCTTT.

The CDR3: CASGSGVGNQPQHF. For the CDR3, the DNA is TGTGCCAGCGGATCGGGGGTGGGCAATCAGCCCCAGCATTTT. The chain combines TRBV28 with TRBJ1-5, with TRBD1 as a possible D gene (5 bases). This CDR3 region has 14 residues. V was clipped by 8 bases and J by 2 bases, with 13 bases between them. The germline gives CDR1 MDHEN, CDR2 SYDVKM.

Only a few counts were recorded for this clone. The V call is TRBV12-5, the J call TRBJ2-1; TRBD2 agrees at 10 bases. The CDR3 is 17 residues long. V dropped 5 bases and J dropped 1; count of bases not matched to a gene: 8. From germline, CDR1 is LGHNT and CDR2 FRNRAP. CDR3 amino acids: CASGTAPLAGSYNEQFF. In DNA, the CDR3 is TGTGCTAGTGGTACCGCCCCACTAGCGGGATCCTACAATGAGCAGTTCTTC.

CDR3 amino acids: CASSFEFRGEQFF. In DNA form, the CDR3 reads TGTGCCAGCAGCTTTGAATTCCGGGGTGAGCAGTTCTTC. The rearrangement links TRBV7-9 to TRBJ2-1, with D maybe TRBD2 (5 bases). CDR1 SEHNR and CDR2 FQNEAQ come from the germline V gene (reference sequence). The CDR3 is 13 residues long. V lost 3 bases, J lost 9 bases, and 12 bases lay in between.

The CDR3 DNA reads as TGTGCCAGCAGCATAGGGACAGTCTCTGGAAACACCATATATTTT. The encoded protein is CASSIGTVSGNTIYF. The chain links TRBV9 to TRBJ1-3; 7 bases are shared with TRBD1. Losses at the gene ends were 4 bases for V and 0 bases for J; bases not matched to a gene: 4. This CDR3 is built from 15 residues. Germline V gene data show CDR1 as SGDLS and CDR2 as YYNGEE.

This clone has only a few counts. This sequence joins TRBV28 and TRBJ1-1, with D hard to call. The V and J ends lost 2 bases and 1 base respectively, with 8 bases between them. Germline assignment: CDR1 MDHEN and CDR2 SYDVKM. This CDR3 is built from 14 residues. The CDR3 loop is CASSLTRKNTEAFF. CDR3 DNA: TGTGCCAGCAGTTTAACGAGAAAGAACACTGAAGCTTTCTTT.

The genes are TRBV7-6 and TRBJ2-3; TRBD2 matches 13 bases. The CDR3 covers 16 residues. The V and J ends lost 5 bases and 2 bases, in that order; junction bases with no gene match: 4. The germline CDR1 and CDR2 sequences are SGHVS and FNYEAQ. The DNA of the CDR3 is TGTGCCAGCAGCGCGGGACTAGCGGGGCTCACAGATACGCAGTATTTT. Residues: CASSAGLAGLTDTQYF.

This clone was recorded only once. This rearrangement joins TRBV9 to TRBJ2-7, with 9 bases that match TRBD1. The V gene's germline CDR1 is SGDLS and CDR2 YYNGEE. This CDR3 region has 15 residues. Trimming at V came to 2 bases and at J to 5 bases, leaving 8 bases not matched to a gene. CDR3 loop: CASSVYGTGMNEQYF. In nucleotides, the CDR3 is TGTGCCAGCAGCGTTTACGGGACAGGGATGAACGAGCAGTACTTC.

This sequence joins TRBV11-3 and TRBJ2-5; 7 bases fit TRBD1. Germline V gene sequence: CDR1 SGHNT, CDR2 YENEEA. This CDR3 is built from 14 residues. The ends lost 5 bases at V and 3 bases at J; junction bases unmatched: 6. CDR3 nucleotide sequence: TGTGCCAGCAGCCCCGGGACAGAGAAAGAGACCCAGTACTTC. Translation: CASSPGTEKETQYF. The variable domain in full, with the rest retrieved from reference TRBV11-3 and TRBJ2-5, is EAGVVQSPRYKIIEKKQPVAFWCNPISGHNTLYWYLQNLGQGPELLIRYENEEAVDDSQLPKDRFSAERLKGVDSTLKIQPAELGDSAVYLCASSPGTEKETQYFGPGTRLLVL.

The CDR3 region is CASSADRQWATEAFF. The CDR3 DNA is TGTGCCAGCAGCGCCGACAGGCAGTGGGCCACTGAAGCTTTCTTT. V and J are TRBV5-4 and TRBJ1-1; a weak D match, TRBD1 (6 bases). Germline lookup yields CDR1 SGHNT and CDR2 YYREEE (reference sequence). V was cut by 4 bases and J by 4 bases, with 17 bases left in between. This CDR3 has 15 residues. The full variable domain, its missing parts supplied by reference TRBV5-4 and TRBJ1-1, is ETGVTQSPTHLIKTRGQQVTLRCSSQSGHNTVSWYQQALGQGPQFIFQYYREEENGRGNFPPRFSGLQFPNYSSELNVNALELDDSALYLCASSADRQWATEAFFGQGTRLTVV.

The chain is built from TRBV5-4 and TRBJ2-5; D remains unclear. The CDR3 is 13 residues long. Germline CDR1 and CDR2: SGHNT and YYREEE (reference sequence). V was trimmed by 0 bases and J by 5 bases, leaving 8 bases between them. Here the CDR3 DNA reads TGTGCCAGCAGCTTGGCCCAGGCGGAGACCCAGTACTTC. It encodes CASSLAQAETQYF.

V gene TRBV28 combines with J gene TRBJ2-7, with TRBD1 identical over 9 bases. The ends lost 5 bases at V and 6 bases at J; junction bases unmatched: 11. CDR3 length equals 15 residues. Germline CDR1 is MDHEN and CDR2 is SYDVKM. The CDR3 bases are TGTGCCAGCAGTACCCAAGGGACAGGGCTCGGCGAGCAGTACTTC. Residues: CASSTQGTGLGEQYF.

The rearrangement links TRBV2 to TRBJ1-5, with D perhaps matching TRBD1 (6 bases). V lost 7 bases, J lost 4 bases, and 11 bases lay in between. The CDR3 contains 13 residues. Germline V CDR1 and CDR2: SNHLY, FYNNEI. The DNA of the CDR3 is TGTGCCAGCAAGGAGGGGGGGAATCAGCCCCAGCATTTT. Residues: CASKEGGNQPQHF.

This clone was seen a handful of times. The chain is built from TRBV5-6 and TRBJ2-7, with 11 bases lining up with TRBD2. The germline CDR1 and CDR2 sequences are SGHDT and YYEEEE. Unmatched junction bases numbered 5, after V lost 3 bases and J lost 9 bases. This CDR3 has 13 residues. The CDR3 nucleotides read TGTGCCAGCAGCTGGAGGACTAGCGGGCCGCAGTACTTC. Protein product: CASSWRTSGPQYF.

This sequence joins TRBV11-2 and TRBJ1-5; D may be TRBD1 (5 bases). Trimming pared 7 bases from V and 4 bases from J, leaving 20 bases between. The CDR3 totals 16 residues. The germline CDR1 and CDR2 sequences are SGHAT and FQNNGV. The CDR3 DNA reads TGTGCCAGCAACCTCACCGGGACTCCCTTTAATCAGCCCCAGCATTTT. Protein: CASNLTGTPFNQPQHF.

The chain has TRBV11-3 and TRBJ2-1, with 13 bases matching TRBD2. The CDR3 extends over 15 amino acids. The V gene's germline CDR1 is SGHNT and CDR2 YENEEA. The J segment lost 9 bases and the V segment lost 5 bases, leaving 7 bases of the junction unmatched. In nucleotides, the CDR3 is TGTGCCAGCAGCGCCCGACTAGCGGGAGGAGTTGAGCAGTTCTTC. This gives the protein CASSARLAGGVEQFF.

V usage is TRBV28 and J usage is TRBJ1-2, with a possible D match to TRBD1 (6 bases). This CDR3 is 14 amino acids long. The ends were cut back, 5 bases at V and 8 bases at J, with 18 bases in the middle. Germline V gives CDR1 MDHEN, CDR2 SYDVKM. CDR3: CASSAMWGRGGYTF. The CDR3 DNA is TGTGCCAGCAGTGCAATGTGGGGGCGAGGGGGCTACACCTTC.

The genes are TRBV28 and TRBJ2-2, with 11 nucleotides matching TRBD2. Germline loops: CDR1 MDHEN, CDR2 SYDVKM. The CDR3 is 15 residues long. The V and J ends lost 7 bases and 6 bases, in that order; junction bases with no gene match: 7. This CDR3 reads CASTSGTSGSGELFF. DNA of the CDR3: TGTGCCAGCACATCCGGGACTAGCGGATCCGGGGAGCTGTTTTTT.

This chain joins TRBV10-1 and TRBJ2-1, with D possibly being TRBD1 (6 bases). Trimming pared 9 bases from V and 4 bases from J, leaving 22 bases between. The V gene's germline CDR1 is WNHNN and CDR2 SYGVQD (reference sequence). The CDR3 runs to 16 residues. CDR3 residues: CARLENRQEFYNEQFF. CDR3 DNA: TGCGCCAGATTAGAGAATAGACAGGAGTTTTACAATGAGCAGTTCTTC.